A single sample is the source of the 24 T cell receptor beta chains below, sequenced in a study of regulatory T cells in long-lasting Graves disease. With iRepertoire HTBI primers and Arm-PCR of CDR3 regions, TCR beta libraries were built. TCRdb reprocessed the multiplex PCR reads via MiXCR and lists one record per CDR3 protein. The repertoire holds more than 300,000 distinct CDR3 sequences, with about 16% as singletons. The time point is: newly diagnosed GD, antithyroid drugs for less than 3 months. Following extraction of RNA from PBMCs, that RNA was used to make the TCR library. These data were also reused for a study on T cells in Graves' hyperthyroidism and ophthalmopathy.

The sample here was peripheral blood mononuclear cells (PBMCs), taken at new diagnosis, from a patient treated with antithyroid drugs. These receptors all come from a woman under 30 with Graves disease.

This chain joins TRBV12-3 or TRBV12-4 and TRBJ2-1, with D possibly matching TRBD2 (6 bases). V lost 1 base, J lost 8 bases, and 12 bases lay in between. This CDR3 is built from 14 residues. The CDR3, as DNA: TGTGCCAGCAGTTTAGGGGTCAGGGACTATGAGCAGTTCTTC. Translation: CASSLGVRDYEQFF.

This clonotype was seen more than once but under ten times. The CDR3 region is CASSEAGPGTIYGYTF. The CDR3 nucleotides are TGTGCCAGCAGTGAAGCTGGGCCAGGCACCATCTATGGCTACACCTTC. The V call is TRBV6-2 or TRBV6-3, the J call TRBJ1-2; D remains unclear. The ends were cut back, 5 bases at V and 4 bases at J, with 20 bases in the middle. CDR1 and CDR2 from the germline V gene are MNHEY and SVGEGT. This CDR3 is built from 16 residues.

This clonotype was recorded many times. V usage is TRBV18 and J usage is TRBJ2-7, with 7 positions matching TRBD1. Per germline, CDR1 KGHSH and CDR2 LQKENI. V lost 3 bases and J lost 5; bases outside the gene matches: 7. The CDR3 is 14 residues long. DNA of the CDR3: TGTGCCAGCTCACCGCGGACAGGTTCTCACGAGCAGTACTTC. This encodes CASSPRTGSHEQYF.

The rearrangement joins TRBV28 to TRBJ1-2; D unresolved. Germline CDR1 is MDHEN and CDR2 is SYDVKM. The CDR3 consists of 13 residues. Trimming shortened V by 3 bases and J by 6 bases, and 11 bases separated the two germline ends. CDR3 nucleotides: TGTGCCAGCAGTTTTCAAGGGTGGCATGGCTACACCTTC. This codes for CASSFQGWHGYTF.

Comments on this clonotype: A much larger clone lies a single base off, so this may be a read error. The chain recombines TRBV12-3 or TRBV12-4 with TRBJ1-2; TRBD1 agrees at 7 bases. With V trimmed by 1 base and J by 1 base, 3 bases remained unmatched. CDR3 size: 15 residues. In DNA, the CDR3 is TGTGCCAGCAGTTTAGGGACAGGAGTTAACTATGGCTACACCTTC. Translation: CASSLGTGVNYGYTF.

Comments on this clonotype: Since a much larger clone is just one base distant, this may be a read error. The rearrangement links TRBV6-2 or TRBV6-3 to TRBJ2-7; 7 bases fit TRBD1. This CDR3 has 16 residues. The ends lost 4 bases at V and 2 bases at J; junction bases unmatched: 11. The germline V gene has CDR1 MNHEY and CDR2 SVGEGT. The CDR3 loop reads CASSSPGQRSPYEQYF. The DNA of the CDR3 is TGTGCCAGCAGTTCTCCGGGACAGCGATCACCCTACGAGCAGTACTTC.

In this sample, this clonotype turned up many times. The chain combines TRBV30 with TRBJ2-5; D uncertain. Trimming took 2 bases from V and 5 from J, leaving 12 bases between them. Germline CDR1 GTSNPN, CDR2 SVGIG (reference sequence). This CDR3 spans 13 amino acids. The CDR3 loop is CAWSRASVETQYF. Written as DNA, the CDR3 is TGTGCCTGGAGTCGGGCAAGCGTCGAGACCCAGTACTTC.

The chain is built from TRBV7-6 and TRBJ2-6; D uncertain. The CDR3 loop spans 15 amino acids. Deletions cut 5 bases from V and 6 bases from J, with 14 bases between. CDR1 and CDR2 from the germline V gene are SGHVS and FNYEAQ. CDR3 nucleotide sequence: TGTGCCAGCAGCATAAGCTACAGCGCGGCCAACGTCCTGACTTTC. Protein sequence: CASSISYSAANVLTF.

This clonotype was detected many times. The chain recombines TRBV5-1 with TRBJ1-1; D not certain. CDR1 and CDR2 from the germline V gene are SGHRS and YFSETQ. V was shortened by 0 bases and J by 1 base, with 10 bases between the two germline ends. The CDR3 is 15 residues long. In DNA form, the CDR3 reads TGCGCCAGCAGCTTGGTCGCAGGAGGGAACACTGAAGCTTTCTTT. Amino acid sequence: CASSLVAGGNTEAFF.

This clonotype has at least ten counts. This sequence joins TRBV5-1 and TRBJ2-7; D might be TRBD1 (5 bases). There are 15 residues in the CDR3. Trimming took 4 bases from V and 2 from J, leaving 16 bases between them. Germline V gives CDR1 SGHRS, CDR2 YFSETQ. The CDR3 sequence: CASSAGSGWAYEQYF. In DNA, the CDR3 is TGCGCCAGCAGCGCCGGCTCAGGGTGGGCCTACGAGCAGTACTTC.

This clonotype was found many times. The rearrangement joins TRBV12-3 or TRBV12-4 to TRBJ1-2; D unclear. V lost 4 bases and J 4 bases, leaving 13 bases between the germline ends. The CDR3 has 14 amino acids. For the CDR3, the DNA is TGTGCCAGCAGTTCCTTGGGCCGGAGCTATGGCTACACCTTC. This encodes CASSSLGRSYGYTF.

The sample holds a few counts of this clonotype. V and J are TRBV3-1 and TRBJ2-5, with 7 bases fitting TRBD1. The V segment lost 2 bases and the J segment 4 bases; nucleotides outside the gene matches: 7. This CDR3 comprises 15 residues. The germline gives CDR1 LGHDT, CDR2 YNNKEL (reference sequence). CDR3 sequence reads: CASSQSTNRGETQYF. The CDR3 DNA sequence: TGTGCCAGCAGCCAAAGTACGAACAGGGGAGAGACCCAGTACTTC.

This clonotype was found many times. This rearrangement joins TRBV12-5 to TRBJ1-2, with D maybe TRBD1 (5 bases). The length of the CDR3 is 12 residues. CDR1 LGHNT and CDR2 FRNRAP come from the germline V gene. V was trimmed by 5 bases and J by 4 bases, leaving 8 bases between them. The CDR3 DNA sequence: TGTGCTAGTGGTAAAGACAGCTATGGCTACACCTTC. Translating it yields CASGKDSYGYTF.

This clonotype was recorded at least ten times. This rearrangement joins TRBV5-1 to TRBJ2-2; D is unclear. Trimming removed 5 bases from V and 2 bases from J, with 13 bases in between. The CDR3 is 15 amino acids. Germline-derived CDR1 and CDR2 are SGHRS and YFSETQ. CDR3 coding DNA: TGCGCCAGCAGTCGTGACAATATCAACACCGGGGAGCTGTTTTTT. It codes for CASSRDNINTGELFF.

This clonotype was counted at least ten times. This sequence joins TRBV28 and TRBJ2-3; 7 positions match TRBD1. The germline gives CDR1 MDHEN, CDR2 SYDVKM. The J segment lost 2 bases and the V segment lost 5 bases, leaving 10 bases of the junction unmatched. The CDR3 consists of 16 residues. CDR3 sequence: CASSTRTGPFTDTQYF. CDR3 bases: TGTGCCAGCAGTACCAGGACAGGCCCCTTCACAGATACGCAGTATTTT. The full variable domain, rest sourced from reference TRBV28 and TRBJ2-3, is DVKVTQSSRYLVKRTGEKVFLECVQDMDHENMFWYRQDPGLGLRLIYFSYDVKMKEKGDIPEGYSVSREKKERFSLILESASTNQTSMYLCASSTRTGPFTDTQYFGPGTRLTVL.

This clonotype occurred many times. The chain joins TRBV6-2 or TRBV6-3 to TRBJ1-5, with a weak D call TRBD1 (5 bases). CDR1 is MNHEY and CDR2 is SVGEGT in the germline V gene. The CDR3 contains 15 residues. With 5 bases removed from V and 5 bases from J, the gap between germline ends came to 16 bases. The CDR3 DNA follows: TGTGCCAGCAGTAGGGGACGGGGGGACGATCAGCCCCAGCATTTT. As protein: CASSRGRGDDQPQHF.

As to this clonotype: Since a much larger clone is just one base distant, this may be a read error. The rearrangement joins TRBV11-1 to TRBJ2-2; 11 bases align to TRBD2. The CDR3 covers 16 residues. Per the germline V gene, CDR1 is SGHAT and CDR2 is FQDESV (reference sequence). CDR3 nucleotides: TGTGCCAGCAGCTTTGTGACTAGCGGGGACACCGGGGAGCTGATTTTT. Protein sequence: CASSFVTSGDTGELIF.

There are many counts of this clonotype. The V and J genes are TRBV28 and TRBJ1-1; D call uncertain. CDR3 length: 14 amino acids. Germline CDR1 and CDR2: MDHEN and SYDVKM. Trimming took off 1 base at V and 2 bases at J, with 8 bases between the two ends. This chain's CDR3 is CASSLSHPNTEAFF. The CDR3 nucleotides are TGTGCCAGCAGTTTATCTCACCCAAACACTGAAGCTTTCTTT.

The chain couples TRBV6-1 to TRBJ2-1; the match to TRBD2 covers 10 bases. J was trimmed by 8 bases and V by 6 bases; bases with no gene match: 7. Germline-derived CDR1 and CDR2 are MNHNS and SASEGT. The CDR3 sequence is 14 residues long. The CDR3 DNA reads as TGTGCCAGCAGCCAAGCGGGGGGGCTATATGAGCAGTTCTTC. Protein: CASSQAGGLYEQFF.

This chain joins TRBV10-3 and TRBJ1-3; D unresolved. V gave up 0 bases and J gave up 4 bases, with 16 bases separating them. CDR1 ENHRY and CDR2 SYGVKD come from the germline V gene. The length of the CDR3 is 17 residues. The CDR3: CAISESAILPRGNTIYF. The DNA for the CDR3 is TGTGCCATCAGTGAGTCGGCGATCCTACCTAGAGGAAACACCATATATTTT.

Regarding this clonotype: A much bigger clone sits one base away, suggesting this may be a read error. Here the CDR3 omits its conserved ending phenylalanine or tryptophan, so a read error is the likely source. This rearrangement joins TRBV18 to TRBJ2-1, with 12 bases fitting TRBD2. The length of the CDR3 is 15 residues. Germline V gene lookup returns CDR1 KGHSH and CDR2 LQKENI. V shed 6 bases and J 3 bases; nucleotides not matched to a gene: 3. CDR3 in DNA: TGTGCCAGCTCGTGGACTAGCGGGGACTACAATGAGCAGTTCCTC. Encoded protein: CASSWTSGDYNEQFL.

The chain is built from TRBV20-1 and TRBJ1-4, with no clear D. The length of the CDR3 is 11 residues. Germline V gene sequence: CDR1 DFQATT, CDR2 SNEGSKA (reference sequence). Trimming pared 6 bases from V and 10 bases from J, leaving 12 bases between. The CDR3 here is CSAPRDGKLFF. Written as DNA, the CDR3 is TGCAGTGCCCCCCGAGACGGAAAACTGTTTTTT.

The CDR3: CASSLNGSPLLNTGELFF. The DNA for the CDR3 is TGTGCCAGCAGCTTAAATGGTAGCCCCTTACTGAACACCGGGGAGCTGTTTTTT. The rearrangement uses TRBV7-3 and TRBJ2-2; D ambiguous. Germline CDR1 is SGHTA and CDR2 is FQGTGA. Trimming cost V 1 base and J 1 base, with 16 bases left between them. CDR3 length: 18 amino acids. Looking up the rest from reference TRBV7-3 and TRBJ2-2 gives the full variable domain: GAGVSQTPSNKVTEKGKYVELRCDPISGHTALYWYRQSLGQGPEFLIYFQGTGAADDSGLPNDRFFAVRPEGSVSTLKIQRTERGDSAVYLCASSLNGSPLLNTGELFFGEGSRLTVL.

This clonotype was seen only a few times. The chain joins TRBV10-3 to TRBJ2-1; 8 nucleotides line up with TRBD2. CDR1 and CDR2 from the germline V gene are ENHRY and SYGVKD. The J segment lost 7 bases and the V segment lost 7 bases, leaving 6 bases of the junction unmatched. There are 13 residues in the CDR3. The CDR3 here is CAITREGVNEQFF. The DNA of the CDR3 is TGTGCCATCACCCGGGAGGGCGTAAATGAGCAGTTCTTC.